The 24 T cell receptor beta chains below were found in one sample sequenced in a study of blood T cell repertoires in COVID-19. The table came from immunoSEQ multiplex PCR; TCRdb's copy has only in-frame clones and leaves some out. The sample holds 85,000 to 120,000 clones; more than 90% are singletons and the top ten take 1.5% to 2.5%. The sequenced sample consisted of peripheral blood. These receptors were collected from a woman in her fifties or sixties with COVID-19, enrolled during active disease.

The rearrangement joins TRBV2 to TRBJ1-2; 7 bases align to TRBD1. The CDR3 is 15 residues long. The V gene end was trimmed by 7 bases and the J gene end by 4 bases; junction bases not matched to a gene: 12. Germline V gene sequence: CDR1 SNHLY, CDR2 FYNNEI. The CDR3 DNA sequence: TGTGCCAGCATCGATTTTCCCAGGGGGATCTATGGCTACACCTTC. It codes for CASIDFPRGIYGYTF.

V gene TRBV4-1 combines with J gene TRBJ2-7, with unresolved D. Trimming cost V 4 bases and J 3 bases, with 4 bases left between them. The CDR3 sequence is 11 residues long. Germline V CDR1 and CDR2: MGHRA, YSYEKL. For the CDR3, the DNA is TGCGCCAGCAGCCGTAACTACGAGCAGTACTTC. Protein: CASSRNYEQYF.

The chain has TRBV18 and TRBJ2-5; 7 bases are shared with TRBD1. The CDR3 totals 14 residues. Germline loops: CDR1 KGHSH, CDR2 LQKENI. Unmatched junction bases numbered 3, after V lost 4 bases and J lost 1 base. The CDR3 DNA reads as TGTGCCAGCTCACAAAACAGGGGCCAAGAGACCCAGTACTTC. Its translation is CASSQNRGQETQYF.

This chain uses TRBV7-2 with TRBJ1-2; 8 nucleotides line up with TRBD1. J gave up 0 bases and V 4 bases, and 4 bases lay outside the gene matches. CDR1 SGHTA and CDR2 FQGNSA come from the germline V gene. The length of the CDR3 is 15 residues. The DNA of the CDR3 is TGTGCCAGCAGCTCGGACAGGGTGGCTAACTATGGCTACACCTTC. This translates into CASSSDRVANYGYTF.

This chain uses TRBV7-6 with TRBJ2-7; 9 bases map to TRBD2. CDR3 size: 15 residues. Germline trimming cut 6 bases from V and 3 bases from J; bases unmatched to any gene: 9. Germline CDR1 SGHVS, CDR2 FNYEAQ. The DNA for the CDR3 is TGTGCCAGCAGTTTTAGCGGGGGTAATTACTACGAGCAGTACTTC. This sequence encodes CASSFSGGNYYEQYF.

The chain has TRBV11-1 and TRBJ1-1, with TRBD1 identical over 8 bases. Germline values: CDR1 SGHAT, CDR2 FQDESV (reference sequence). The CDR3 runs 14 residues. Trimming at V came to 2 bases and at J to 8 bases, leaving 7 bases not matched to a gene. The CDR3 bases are TGTGCCAGCAGCTTACGCGGCAGGGGGCTGGAAGCTTTCTTT. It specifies CASSLRGRGLEAFF.

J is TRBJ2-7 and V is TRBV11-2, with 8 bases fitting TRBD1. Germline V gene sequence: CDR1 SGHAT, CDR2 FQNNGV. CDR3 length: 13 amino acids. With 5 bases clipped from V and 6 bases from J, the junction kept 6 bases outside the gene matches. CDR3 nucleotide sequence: TGTGCCAGCAGCCGGACAGGGTTACGCGAGCAGTACTTC. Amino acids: CASSRTGLREQYF.

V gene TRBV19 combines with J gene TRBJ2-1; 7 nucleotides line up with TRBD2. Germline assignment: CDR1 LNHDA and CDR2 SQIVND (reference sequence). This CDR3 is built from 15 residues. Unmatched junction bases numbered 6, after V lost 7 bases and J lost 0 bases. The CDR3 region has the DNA TGTGCCAGTAACCTCGGCGGGAGCTCCTACAATGAGCAGTTCTTC. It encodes CASNLGGSSYNEQFF.

DNA for the CDR3: TGCGCCAGCCTCCAGCGAAGGGACAGGGAACTCCAGGATGAAAAACTGTTTTTT. Translating gives CASLQRRDRELQDEKLFF. This rearrangement joins TRBV23-1 to TRBJ1-4, with 9 bases that match TRBD1. TRBV23-1 is marked as an open reading frame, function uncertain. V lost 8 bases to trimming and J lost 6 bases; unmatched junction nucleotides: 19. The length of the CDR3 is 18 residues.

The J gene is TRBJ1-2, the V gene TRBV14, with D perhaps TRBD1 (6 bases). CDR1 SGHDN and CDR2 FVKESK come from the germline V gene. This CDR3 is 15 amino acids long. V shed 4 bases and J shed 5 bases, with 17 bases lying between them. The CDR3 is CASSREKTGGYGYTF. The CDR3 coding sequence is TGTGCCAGCAGCCGAGAAAAGACAGGTGGTTATGGCTACACCTTC.

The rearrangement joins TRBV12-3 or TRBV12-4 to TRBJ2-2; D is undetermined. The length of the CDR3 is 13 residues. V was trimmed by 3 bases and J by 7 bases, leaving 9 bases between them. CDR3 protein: CASSFTVYGELFF. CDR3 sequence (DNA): TGTGCCAGCAGTTTTACAGTATACGGGGAGCTGTTTTTT.

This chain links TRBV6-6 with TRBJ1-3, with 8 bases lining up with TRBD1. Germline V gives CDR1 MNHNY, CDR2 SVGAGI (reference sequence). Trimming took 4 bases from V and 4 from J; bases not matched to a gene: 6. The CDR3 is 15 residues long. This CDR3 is CASSSGGAKGNTIYF. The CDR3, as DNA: TGTGCCAGCAGTTCAGGGGGCGCGAAGGGAAACACCATATATTTT.

The CDR3 DNA reads TGTGCCAGCAGCGCGGGACTAGCGGGGAGCTACAATGAGCAGTTCTTC. Its translation: CASSAGLAGSYNEQFF. This chain links TRBV9 with TRBJ2-1; 13 bases map to TRBD2. Germline values: CDR1 SGDLS, CDR2 YYNGEE. CDR3 size: 16 residues. J lost 3 bases, V lost 3 bases, and 3 bases had no gene match.

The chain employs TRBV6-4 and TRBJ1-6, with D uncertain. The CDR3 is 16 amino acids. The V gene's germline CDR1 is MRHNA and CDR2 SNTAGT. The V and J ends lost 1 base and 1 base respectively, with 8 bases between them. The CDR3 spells CASSDYRRSYNSPLHF. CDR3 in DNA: TGTGCCAGCAGTGACTATAGGAGGTCCTATAATTCACCCCTCCACTTT.

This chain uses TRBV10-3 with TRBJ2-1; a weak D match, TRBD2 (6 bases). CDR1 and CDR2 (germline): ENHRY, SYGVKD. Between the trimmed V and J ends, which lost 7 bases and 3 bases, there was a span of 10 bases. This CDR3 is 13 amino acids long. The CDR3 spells CAINAGSYNEQFF. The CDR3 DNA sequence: TGTGCCATCAATGCGGGAAGCTACAATGAGCAGTTCTTC.

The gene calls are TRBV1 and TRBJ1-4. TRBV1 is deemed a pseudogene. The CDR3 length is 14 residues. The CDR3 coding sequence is TGCACCAGCAGCCAAGAGAAAACCCATACCCACGGGGGTTTT. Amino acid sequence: CTSSQEKTHTHGGF.

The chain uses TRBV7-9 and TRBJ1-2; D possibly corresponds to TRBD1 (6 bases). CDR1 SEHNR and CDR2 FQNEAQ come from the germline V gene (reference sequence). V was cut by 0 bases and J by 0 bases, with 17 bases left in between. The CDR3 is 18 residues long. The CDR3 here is CASSLALSGTNTNYGYTF. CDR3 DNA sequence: TGTGCCAGCAGCTTAGCTTTATCCGGGACAAATACTAACTATGGCTACACCTTC.

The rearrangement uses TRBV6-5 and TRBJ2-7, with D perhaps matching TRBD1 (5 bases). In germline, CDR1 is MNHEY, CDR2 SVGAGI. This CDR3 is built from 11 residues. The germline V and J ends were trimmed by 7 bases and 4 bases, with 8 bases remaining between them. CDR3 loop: CASTQGYEQYF. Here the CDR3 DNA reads TGTGCCAGCACCCAGGGATACGAGCAGTACTTC.

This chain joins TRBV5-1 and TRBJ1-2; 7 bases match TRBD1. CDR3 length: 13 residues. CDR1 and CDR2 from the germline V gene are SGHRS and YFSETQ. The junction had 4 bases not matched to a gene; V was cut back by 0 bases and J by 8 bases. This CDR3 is CASSLEGAGGYTF. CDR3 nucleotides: TGCGCCAGCAGCTTGGAGGGGGCAGGCGGCTACACCTTC.

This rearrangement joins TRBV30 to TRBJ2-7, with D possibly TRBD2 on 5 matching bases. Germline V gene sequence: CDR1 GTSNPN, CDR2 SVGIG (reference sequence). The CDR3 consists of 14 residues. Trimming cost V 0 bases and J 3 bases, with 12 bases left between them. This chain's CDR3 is CAWSVRSGYYEQYF. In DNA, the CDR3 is TGTGCCTGGAGTGTAAGGTCGGGGTACTACGAGCAGTACTTC.

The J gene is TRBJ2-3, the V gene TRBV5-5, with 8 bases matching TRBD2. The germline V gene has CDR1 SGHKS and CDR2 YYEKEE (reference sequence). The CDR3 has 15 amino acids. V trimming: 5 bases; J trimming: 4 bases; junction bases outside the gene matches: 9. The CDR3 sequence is CASSLMAGGPDTQYF. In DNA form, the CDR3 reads TGTGCCAGCAGTCTAATGGCGGGGGGACCAGATACGCAGTATTTT. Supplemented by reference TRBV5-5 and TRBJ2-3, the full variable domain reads DAGVTQSPTHLIKTRGQQVTLRCSPISGHKSVSWYQQVLGQGPQFIFQYYEKEERGRGNFPDRFSARQFPNYSSELNVNALLLGDSALYLCASSLMAGGPDTQYFGPGTRLTVL.

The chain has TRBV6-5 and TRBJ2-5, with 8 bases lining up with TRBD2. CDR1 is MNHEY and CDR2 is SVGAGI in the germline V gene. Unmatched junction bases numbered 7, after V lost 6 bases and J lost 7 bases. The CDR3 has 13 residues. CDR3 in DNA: TGTGCCAGCAGCCCAGCGGGGGTTGGGACCCAGTACTTC. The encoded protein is CASSPAGVGTQYF.

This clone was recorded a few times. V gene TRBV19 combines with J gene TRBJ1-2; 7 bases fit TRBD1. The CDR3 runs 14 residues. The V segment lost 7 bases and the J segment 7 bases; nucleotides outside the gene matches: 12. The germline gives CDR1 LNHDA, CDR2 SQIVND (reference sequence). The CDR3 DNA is TGTGCCAGTACCCCCCGACAGGGTTTGGCTGGCTACACCTTC. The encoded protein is CASTPRQGLAGYTF.

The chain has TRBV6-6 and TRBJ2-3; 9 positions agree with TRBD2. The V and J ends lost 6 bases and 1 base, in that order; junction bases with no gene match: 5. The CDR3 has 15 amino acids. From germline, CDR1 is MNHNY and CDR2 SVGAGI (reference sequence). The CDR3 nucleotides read TGTGCCAGCAGGTCCCAGCGGGGGGGCACAGATACGCAGTATTTT. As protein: CASRSQRGGTDTQYF.